This passage covers 2 T cell receptor beta chains from one sample sequenced in a study of CD8+CD57+ T cells in acquired aplastic anemia. TCR beta VDJ and CDR3 were profiled, and genomic DNA was the template. Each CDR3 protein gets one entry after TCRdb re-called the reads with MiXCR. This sample has about 220,000 distinct CDR3 sequences, with approximately 35% found just once. Sequenced material: sorted CD4+, CD8+, or CD8+CD57+ T cells (not recorded which) from PBMCs. Every receptor here comes from a human donor in good health, serving as a control.

This clonotype showed up many times. This chain joins TRBV5-1 and TRBJ1-2; D gene unclear. CDR3 length: 13 amino acids. V was clipped by 5 bases and J by 2 bases, with 10 bases between them. Germline V gene data show CDR1 as SGHRS and CDR2 as YFSETQ. The CDR3 protein is CASREDPNYGYTF. CDR3 DNA: TGCGCCAGCAGGGAAGACCCAAACTATGGCTACACCTTC.

This clonotype was seen at least ten times. The gene calls are TRBV10-1 and TRBJ2-1, with D unclear. The CDR3 spans 13 residues. Germline CDR1 is WNHNN and CDR2 is SYGVQD (reference sequence). The V end lost 0 bases, the J end lost 10 bases, and 10 bases lay between the germline ends. CDR3 DNA sequence: TGCGCCAGCAGTGAGTCGAAGTTCCAAGAGCAGTTCTTC. Amino acid sequence: CASSESKFQEQFF.